A selection of T cell receptor beta chains follows, all from one sample in a study of T cell repertoires in cytomegalovirus infection. TCRdb redid the calling of the reads with MiXCR, one entry per CDR3 protein. The table includes around 710,000 distinct CDR3 sequences, roughly 29% detected once. Which antigens these TCRs recognize remains unknown. This specimen consisted of cultured CD8+ T cells from PBMCs, obtained from culture after CMV antigen stimulation. The receptor source for this set is a human donor in good health (CMV status not recorded). Some clones in this sample may be carry-over from other donors' samples. CDR3s include the opening cysteine and the closing phenylalanine or tryptophan. A D gene is named only where the DNA matches it firmly. Some rows mark clone size as missing; the rest say once, few, many or name a class of expanded clone.

D gene	J gene	V gene	clone size	CDR3 protein	CDR3 DNA
TRBD1	TRBJ1-5	TRBV19	.	CASSADRFDNQPQHF	TGTGCCAGTAGTGCGGACAGGTTTGACAATCAGCCCCAGCATTTT
TRBD2	TRBJ2-1	TRBV6-5	many	CASSYSSGGNEQFF	TGTGCCAGCAGTTACTCATCGGGGGGCAATGAGCAGTTCTTC
.	TRBJ1-5	TRBV12-3/TRBV12-4	many	CASSPPGGESNQPQHF	TGTGCCAGCAGTCCACCCGGGGGGGAGAGCAATCAGCCCCAGCATTTT
TRBD1	TRBJ1-1	TRBV27	few	CASSFAGQGNTEAFF	TGTGCCAGCAGTTTTGCCGGACAGGGGAACACTGAAGCTTTCTTT
TRBD1	TRBJ2-5	TRBV9	few	CASSGPGQKREAQYF	TGTGCCAGCAGCGGGCCGGGACAGAAAAGAGAGGCCCAGTACTTC
TRBD2	TRBJ2-1	TRBV9	once	CASSVPRGGGSSYNEQFF	TGTGCCAGCAGCGTACCAAGGGGCGGGGGTTCCTCCTACAATGAGCAGTTCTTC
TRBD1	TRBJ1-1	TRBV5-1	.	CASSGWDRGNTEAFF	TGCGCCAGCAGCGGTTGGGACAGGGGGAACACTGAAGCTTTCTTT
.	TRBJ2-2	TRBV6-6	few	CASSYSIAGTGELFF	TGTGCCAGCAGTTACTCGATAGCAGGGACCGGGGAGCTGTTTTTT
TRBD1	TRBJ1-6	TRBV7-9	few	CASSSAKQGGNSPLHF	TGTGCCAGCAGCTCCGCCAAACAGGGGGGCAATTCACCCCTCCACTTT
.	TRBJ2-1	TRBV7-9	.	CASSPKGLSSYNEQFF	TGTGCCAGCAGCCCTAAAGGACTAAGCTCCTACAATGAGCAGTTCTTC
.	TRBJ2-1	TRBV19	.	CATNTGFSFNEQFF	TGTGCCACTAACACAGGGTTCTCCTTCAATGAGCAGTTCTTC
.	TRBJ2-1	TRBV7-8	many	CATQDPGAYNEQFF	TGTGCCACCCAGGATCCGGGGGCGTACAATGAGCAGTTCTTC
.	TRBJ1-2	TRBV6-6	few	CASSSHLLSPEGYTF	TGTGCCAGCAGTTCTCATTTACTCAGCCCCGAGGGCTACACCTTC
.	TRBJ1-3	TRBV11-2	.	CASSLWGQGNTIYF	TGTGCCAGCAGCTTATGGGGACAAGGAAACACCATATATTTT
.	TRBJ1-5	TRBV7-4	.	CASGLWSNQPQHF	TGTGCCAGCGGCTTGTGGAGCAATCAGCCCCAGCATTTT
TRBD2	TRBJ2-5	TRBV7-8	many	CASSTVPGLAGAYQETQYF	TGTGCCAGCAGCACCGTCCCGGGACTAGCGGGGGCCTACCAAGAGACCCAGTACTTC
TRBD1	TRBJ2-2	TRBV27	.	CASRQQGFANTGELFF	TGTGCCAGCAGACAACAGGGGTTCGCGAACACCGGGGAGCTGTTTTTT
.	TRBJ1-1	TRBV12-3/TRBV12-4	many	CASRRTAPSNTEAFF	TGTGCCAGCAGACGAACGGCTCCTTCGAACACTGAAGCTTTCTTT
TRBD1	TRBJ1-2	TRBV12-5	few	CASGLGFGDRGPNYGYTF	TGTGCTAGTGGTTTGGGTTTTGGGGACAGGGGACCCAACTATGGCTACACCTTC
.	TRBJ1-1	TRBV6-5	.	CASSSYGGRREAFF	TGTGCCAGCAGCAGTTACGGGGGGCGCCGTGAAGCTTTCTTT
.	TRBJ2-3	TRBV10-3	many	CAISATDTQYF	TGTGCCATCAGTGCCACAGATACGCAGTATTTT
TRBD1	TRBJ2-2	TRBV6-1	once	CASGGTGGFSGELFF	TGTGCCAGCGGCGGGACAGGGGGCTTCTCCGGGGAGCTGTTTTTT
TRBD2	TRBJ2-2	TRBV9	few	CASSGGASGIDTGELFF	TGTGCCAGCAGCGGGGGCGCTAGCGGAATTGATACCGGGGAGCTGTTTTTT
TRBD2	TRBJ2-3	TRBV6-4	.	CASSDSGGGSDTQYF	TGTGCCAGCAGTGACTCTGGCGGGGGATCAGATACGCAGTATTTT
.	TRBJ2-5	TRBV7-8	.	CASTLEEDQETQYF	TGTGCCAGCACCCTGGAGGAGGACCAAGAGACCCAGTACTTC
.	TRBJ1-1	TRBV4-1	.	CASSQVSGVTEAFF	TGCGCCAGCAGCCAAGTTTCAGGGGTCACTGAAGCTTTCTTT
.	TRBJ2-3	TRBV7-9	few	CASSHTGTSTDTQYF	TGTGCCAGCAGCCACACCGGGACTAGCACAGATACGCAGTATTTT
TRBD1	TRBJ2-7	TRBV12-3/TRBV12-4	few	CASSLVLQGIYEQYF	TGTGCCAGCAGTTTAGTCCTACAGGGGATCTACGAGCAGTACTTC
TRBD1	TRBJ2-7	TRBV10-3	many	CAISRQGLSSYEQYF	TGTGCCATCAGCCGACAGGGTTTAAGCTCCTACGAGCAGTACTTC
TRBD2	TRBJ2-1	TRBV7-8	many	CASSLSTSGGAYEQFF	TGTGCCAGCAGCTTATCAACTAGCGGGGGGGCGTATGAGCAGTTCTTC
TRBD2	TRBJ2-7	TRBV12-3/TRBV12-4	few	CASSGLAGATFPYEQYF	TGTGCCAGCAGCGGACTAGCGGGGGCCACATTTCCCTACGAGCAGTACTTC
.	TRBJ2-6	TRBV6-6	.	CATAGANVLTF	TGTGCCACCGCGGGGGCCAACGTCCTGACTTTC
.	TRBJ2-2	TRBV6-6	few	CASSYTPLGGELFF	TGTGCCAGCAGTTACACCCCCTTAGGAGGGGAGCTGTTTTTT
TRBD1	TRBJ2-6	TRBV7-6	.	CASSLTPGTGTGNSGANVLTF	TGTGCTAGCAGCTTGACCCCGGGAACCGGGACAGGAAACTCTGGGGCCAACGTCCTGACTTTC
.	TRBJ2-3	TRBV7-2	few	CASSLVGTAYVPYTDTQYF	TGTGCCAGCAGCTTGGTAGGGACGGCCTACGTTCCCTACACAGATACGCAGTATTTT
.	TRBJ1-1	TRBV12-3/TRBV12-4	many	CASSLIQAQNEAFF	TGTGCCAGCAGTTTAATCCAGGCGCAGAATGAAGCTTTCTTT
TRBD1	TRBJ1-1	TRBV29-1	few	CSVGQGGNTEAFF	TGCAGCGTAGGACAGGGAGGGAACACTGAAGCTTTCTTT
TRBD2	TRBJ2-1	TRBV4-2	.	CASSQAPGLAGYNEQFF	TGTGCCAGCAGCCAGGCGCCGGGACTAGCGGGATACAATGAGCAGTTCTTC
TRBD1	TRBJ1-5	TRBV23-1	.	CASSHLRGPDQPQHF	TGCGCCAGCAGTCACCTCAGGGGGCCCGATCAGCCCCAGCATTTT
TRBD2	TRBJ2-1	TRBV6-2/TRBV6-3	few	CASSYSASGGRDEQFF	TGTGCCAGCAGTTACTCGGCTAGCGGGGGGCGGGATGAGCAGTTCTTC
TRBD2	TRBJ2-5	TRBV7-6	.	CASSYLAGGAGNKTQYF	TGTGCCAGCAGCTACCTAGCGGGGGGGGCCGGTAATAAGACCCAGTACTTC
TRBD1	TRBJ2-5	TRBV27	.	CASGEGQQETQYF	TGTGCCAGCGGCGAGGGACAGCAAGAGACCCAGTACTTC
.	TRBJ2-5	TRBV27	few	CASSLYNSRQETQYF	TGTGCCAGCAGTTTATACAATTCCCGCCAAGAGACCCAGTACTTC
.	TRBJ2-4	TRBV12-3/TRBV12-4	few	CASSFGTLSLAKNIQYF	TGTGCCAGCAGTTTCGGTACCCTTTCATTAGCCAAAAACATTCAGTACTTC
.	TRBJ2-7	TRBV15	.	CATSRDRGRETYEQYF	TGTGCCACCAGCAGAGATCGGGGACGGGAAACCTACGAGCAGTACTTC
TRBD2	TRBJ2-1	TRBV19	few	CASRTSGGPLINEQFF	TGTGCCAGTAGGACTAGCGGGGGGCCCTTGATCAATGAGCAGTTCTTC
.	TRBJ2-1	TRBV6-1	few	CASSEVPSYNEQFF	TGTGCCAGCAGTGAAGTCCCTAGCTACAATGAGCAGTTCTTC
.	TRBJ2-5	TRBV6-2/TRBV6-3	few	CASSYSSRREETQYF	TGTGCCAGCAGTTACTCGAGTCGTAGAGAAGAGACCCAGTACTTC
.	TRBJ1-1	TRBV28	.	CASSDPGAEAFF	TGTGCCAGCAGTGATCCGGGAGCTGAAGCTTTCTTT
.	TRBJ1-2	TRBV7-2	many	CASSLVGDPGYTF	TGTGCCAGCAGCTTAGTGGGGGACCCGGGCTACACCTTC